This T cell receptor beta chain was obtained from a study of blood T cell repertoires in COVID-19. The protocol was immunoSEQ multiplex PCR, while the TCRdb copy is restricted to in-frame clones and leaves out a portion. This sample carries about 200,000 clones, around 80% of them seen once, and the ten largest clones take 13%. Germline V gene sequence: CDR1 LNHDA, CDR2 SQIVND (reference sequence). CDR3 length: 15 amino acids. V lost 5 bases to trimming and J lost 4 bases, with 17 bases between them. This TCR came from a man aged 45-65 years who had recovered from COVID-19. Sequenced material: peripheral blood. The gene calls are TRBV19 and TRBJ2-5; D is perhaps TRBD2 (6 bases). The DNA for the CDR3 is TGTGCCAGTAGTTCGGGACTCCCGACGGGAGAGACCCAGTACTTC. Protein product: CASSSGLPTGETQYF.